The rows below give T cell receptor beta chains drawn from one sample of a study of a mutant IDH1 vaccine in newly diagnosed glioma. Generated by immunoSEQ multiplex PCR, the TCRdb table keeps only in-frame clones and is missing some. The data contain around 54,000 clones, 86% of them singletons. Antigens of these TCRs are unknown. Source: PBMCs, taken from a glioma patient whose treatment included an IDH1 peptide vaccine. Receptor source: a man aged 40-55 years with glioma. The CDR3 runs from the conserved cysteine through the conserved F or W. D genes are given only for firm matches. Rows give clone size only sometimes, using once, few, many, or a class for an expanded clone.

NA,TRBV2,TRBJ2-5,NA,CASRKRSQETQYF,TGTGCCAGCAGAAAGCGATCCCAAGAGACCCAGTACTTC
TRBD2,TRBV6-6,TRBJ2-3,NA,CASRPTSGVGTDTQYF,TGTGCCAGCAGGCCGACTAGCGGGGTAGGCACAGATACGCAGTATTTT
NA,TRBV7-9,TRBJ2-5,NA,CASSLRFRGLGETQYF,TGTGCCAGCAGCCTTCGTTTTCGGGGGTTGGGAGAGACCCAGTACTTC
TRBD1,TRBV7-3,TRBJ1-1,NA,CASSRLTGTGSYDTEAFF,TGTGCCAGCAGCAGATTAACCGGGACAGGGAGTTACGACACTGAAGCTTTCTTT
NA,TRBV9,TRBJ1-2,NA,CASSVAMSYGYTF,TGTGCCAGCAGCGTAGCTATGAGCTATGGCTACACCTTC
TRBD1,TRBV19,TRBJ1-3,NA,CASTGGGNTIYF,TGTGCCAGTACAGGGGGAGGAAACACCATATATTTT
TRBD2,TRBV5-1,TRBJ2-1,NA,CASSFGLAGSNEQFF,TGCGCCAGCAGCTTTGGACTAGCGGGATCCAATGAGCAGTTCTTC
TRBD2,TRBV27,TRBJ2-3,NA,CASRRGGREGNTQYF,TGTGCCAGCAGGAGGGGGGGGCGGGAGGGAAATACGCAGTATTTT
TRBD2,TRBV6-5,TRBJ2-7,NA,CASSYVWASGIYEQYF,TGTGCCAGCAGTTACGTTTGGGCTAGCGGGATCTACGAGCAGTACTTC
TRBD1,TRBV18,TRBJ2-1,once,CASSRWGTGGENEQFF,TGTGCCAGCTCACGGTGGGGGACAGGGGGAGAGAATGAGCAGTTCTTC
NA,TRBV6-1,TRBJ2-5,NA,CASSQWGETQYF,TGTGCCAGCAGCCAATGGGGGGAGACCCAGTACTTC
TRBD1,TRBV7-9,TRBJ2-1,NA,CASSPTGQPYNEQFF,TGTGCCAGCAGCCCAACGGGACAGCCCTACAATGAGCAGTTCTTC
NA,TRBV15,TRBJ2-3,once,CAISASRTDTQYF,TGTGCCATCTCAGCGAGCCGCACAGATACGCAGTATTTT
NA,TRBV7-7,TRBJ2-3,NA,CASSLIPEDTQYF,TGTGCTAGCAGCTTAATCCCTGAAGATACGCAGTATTTT
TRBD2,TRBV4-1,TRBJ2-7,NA,CASSQALAAFEQYF,TGCGCCAGCAGCCAAGCACTAGCGGCCTTCGAGCAGTACTTC
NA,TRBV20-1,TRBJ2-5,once,CSAQKETQYF,TGCAGTGCTCAGAAAGAGACCCAGTACTTC
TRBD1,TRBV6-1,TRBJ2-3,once,CASSKQGSTDTQYF,TGTGCCAGCAGCAAACAGGGGAGCACAGATACGCAGTATTTT
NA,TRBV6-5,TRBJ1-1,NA,CASSLRGSGNTEAFF,TGTGCCAGCAGCCTACGAGGGAGCGGCAACACTGAAGCTTTCTTT
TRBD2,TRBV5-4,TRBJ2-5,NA,CASGRTSAGQETQYF,TGTGCCAGCGGGCGGACTAGTGCGGGCCAAGAGACCCAGTACTTC
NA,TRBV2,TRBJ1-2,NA,CASRGAMGGYGYTF,TGTGCCAGCAGAGGAGCGATGGGTGGCTATGGCTACACCTTC
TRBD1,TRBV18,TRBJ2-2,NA,CASSDRGSTGELFF,TGTGCCAGCTCCGACAGGGGGAGCACCGGGGAGCTGTTTTTT
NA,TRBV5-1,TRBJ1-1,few,CASSLAVNTEAFF,TGCGCCAGCAGCTTGGCCGTGAACACTGAAGCTTTCTTT
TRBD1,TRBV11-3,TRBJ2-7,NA,CASSLGGGPYEQYF,TGTGCCAGCTCCTTAGGGGGCGGACCCTACGAGCAGTACTTC
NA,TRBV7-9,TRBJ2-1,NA,CASSPWDEQFF,TGTGCCAGCAGCCCCTGGGATGAGCAGTTCTTC
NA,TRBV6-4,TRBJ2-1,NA,CASSDPRRVAENNEQFF,TGTGCCAGCAGTGACCCGCGAAGGGTAGCGGAGAACAATGAGCAGTTCTTC
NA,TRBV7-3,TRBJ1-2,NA,CASSLGGNYGYTF,TGTGCCAGCAGCTTAGGGGGGAACTATGGCTACACCTTC
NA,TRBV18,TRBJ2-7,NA,CASSPPGGYEQYF,TGTGCCAGCTCACCACCCGGAGGGTACGAGCAGTACTTC
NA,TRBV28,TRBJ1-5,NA,CASSGRGGYSNQPQHF,TGTGCCAGCAGTGGGCGGGGGGGTTATAGCAATCAGCCCCAGCATTTT
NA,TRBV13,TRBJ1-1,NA,CASSLVLGESAEAFF,TGTGCCAGCAGCTTAGTTCTCGGGGAGAGCGCTGAAGCTTTCTTT
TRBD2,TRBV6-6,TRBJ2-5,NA,CASSQRLADQETQYF,TGTGCCAGCAGTCAAAGACTAGCGGACCAAGAGACCCAGTACTTC
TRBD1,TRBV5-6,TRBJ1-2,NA,CASSLQGAVYGYTF,TGTGCCAGCAGCTTGCAGGGGGCAGTATATGGCTACACCTTC
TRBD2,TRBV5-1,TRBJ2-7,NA,CASSLGMGTSGSSYEQYF,TGCGCCAGCAGCCTGGGAATGGGGACTAGCGGGAGCTCCTACGAGCAGTACTTC
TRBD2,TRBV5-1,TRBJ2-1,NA,CASSLVSSGNEQFF,TGCGCCAGCAGCTTGGTGTCTAGCGGAAATGAGCAGTTCTTC
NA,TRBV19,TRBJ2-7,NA,CASSTNGFYEQYF,TGTGCCAGTAGTACGAACGGATTCTACGAGCAGTACTTC
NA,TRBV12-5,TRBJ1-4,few,CASGLVQAEKLFF,TGTGCTAGTGGTTTGGTACAGGCTGAAAAACTGTTTTTT
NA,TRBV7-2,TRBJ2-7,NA,CASSFTLYEQYF,TGTGCCAGCAGCTTTACCCTCTACGAGCAGTACTTC
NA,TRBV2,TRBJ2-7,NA,CASSEAIRVYEQYF,TGTGCCAGCAGTGAAGCGATCAGGGTTTACGAGCAGTACTTC
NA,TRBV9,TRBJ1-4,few,CASSVGGFHHHF,TGTGCCAGCAGCGTAGGAGGTTTCCACCACCATTTT
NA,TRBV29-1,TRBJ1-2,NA,CSVVRGGSSYGYTF,TGCAGCGTGGTGAGGGGGGGAAGCTCCTATGGCTACACCTTC
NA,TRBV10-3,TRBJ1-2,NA,CAISESDSGPYGYTF,TGTGCCATCAGTGAGTCGGACAGCGGACCCTATGGCTACACCTTC
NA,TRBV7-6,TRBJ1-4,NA,CASSLGSGVEKLFF,TGTGCCAGCAGCTTAGGGTCAGGGGTCGAAAAACTGTTTTTT
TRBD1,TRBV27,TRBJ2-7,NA,CASRVALQGAYEQYF,TGTGCCAGCAGGGTGGCCCTACAGGGGGCTTACGAGCAGTACTTC
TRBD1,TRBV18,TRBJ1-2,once,CASSRDRQNYGYTF,TGTGCCAGCTCACGGGACAGGCAAAACTATGGCTACACCTTC